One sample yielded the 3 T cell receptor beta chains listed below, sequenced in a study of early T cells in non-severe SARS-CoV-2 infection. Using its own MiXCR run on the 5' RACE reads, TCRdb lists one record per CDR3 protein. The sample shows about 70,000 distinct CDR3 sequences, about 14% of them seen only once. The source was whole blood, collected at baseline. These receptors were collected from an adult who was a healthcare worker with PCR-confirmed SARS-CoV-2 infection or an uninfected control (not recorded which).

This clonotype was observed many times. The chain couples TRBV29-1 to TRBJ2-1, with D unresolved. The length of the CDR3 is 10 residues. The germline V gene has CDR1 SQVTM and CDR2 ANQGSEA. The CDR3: CIAVIDEQFF. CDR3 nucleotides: TGCATCGCTGTCATCGATGAGCAGTTCTTC.

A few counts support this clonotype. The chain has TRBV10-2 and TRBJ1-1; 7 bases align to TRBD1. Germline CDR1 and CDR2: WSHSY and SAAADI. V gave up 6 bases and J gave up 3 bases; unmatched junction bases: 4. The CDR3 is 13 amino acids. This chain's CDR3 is CASRGTVYTEAFF. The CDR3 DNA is TGCGCCAGCAGAGGGACAGTGTACACTGAAGCTTTCTTT.

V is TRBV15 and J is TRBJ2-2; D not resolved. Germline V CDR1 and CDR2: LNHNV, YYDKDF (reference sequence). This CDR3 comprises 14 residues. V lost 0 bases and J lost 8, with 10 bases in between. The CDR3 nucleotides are TGTGCCACCAGCAGAGAGGCGTCTCAAGGGGAGCTGTTTTTT. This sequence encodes CATSREASQGELFF.